This T cell receptor beta chain comes out of a study of blood T cell repertoires in COVID-19. Produced via immunoSEQ multiplex PCR; TCRdb's table is partial and in-frame only. The data show more than 200,000 clones, with around 90% seen just once and more than 10% held by the top ten. The V gene's germline CDR1 is SGHTA and CDR2 FQGNSA. There are 14 residues in the CDR3. A remark on this clone: Germline and junction disagree at one end, which may indicate a read error.

This receptor was identified in a man aged 25-40 years who had recovered from COVID-19. The chain recombines TRBV7-2 with TRBJ2-7; D possibly corresponds to TRBD2 (5 bases). The sequenced material came from PBMCs or T cells enriched from blood (not recorded which). DNA of the CDR3: TGTGCCAGCTCCTGGGCTAGCTCCTCCTCCGAGCAGTACTTC. It yields the protein CASSWASSSSEQYF.